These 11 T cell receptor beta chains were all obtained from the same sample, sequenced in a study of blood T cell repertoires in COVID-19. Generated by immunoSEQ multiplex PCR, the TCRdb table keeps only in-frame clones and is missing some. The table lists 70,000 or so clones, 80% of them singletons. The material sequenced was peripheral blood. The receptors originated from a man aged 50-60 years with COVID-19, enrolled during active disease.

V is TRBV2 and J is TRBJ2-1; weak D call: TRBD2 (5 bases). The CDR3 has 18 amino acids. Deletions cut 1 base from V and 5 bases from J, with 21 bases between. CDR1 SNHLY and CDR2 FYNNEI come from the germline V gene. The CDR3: CASSEGRLARRVNNEQFF. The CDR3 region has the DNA TGTGCCAGCAGTGAAGGCAGATTAGCGCGTAGAGTTAACAATGAGCAGTTCTTC.

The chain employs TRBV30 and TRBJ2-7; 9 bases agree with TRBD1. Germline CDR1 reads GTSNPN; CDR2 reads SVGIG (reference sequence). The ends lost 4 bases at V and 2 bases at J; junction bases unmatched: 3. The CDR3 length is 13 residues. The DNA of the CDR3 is TGTGCCTGGACCGGGACAGGGCCCTACGAGCAGTACTTC. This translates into CAWTGTGPYEQYF.

The CDR3 loop reads CASSLSGQGGEKLFF. The CDR3 DNA follows: TGTGCCAGCAGCTTATCGGGACAGGGGGGAGAAAAACTGTTTTTT. This sequence joins TRBV5-6 and TRBJ1-4; 11 bases fit TRBD1. Germline CDR1 and CDR2: SGHDT and YYEEEE. J lost 8 bases, V lost 2 bases, and 5 bases had no gene match. The CDR3 is made up of 15 amino acids.

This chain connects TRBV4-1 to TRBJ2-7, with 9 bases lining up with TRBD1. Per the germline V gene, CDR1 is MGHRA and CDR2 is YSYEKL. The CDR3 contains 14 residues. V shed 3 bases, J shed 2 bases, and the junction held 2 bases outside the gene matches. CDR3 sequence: CASSQDRGAYEQYF. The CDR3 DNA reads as TGCGCCAGCAGCCAGGACAGGGGAGCCTACGAGCAGTACTTC.

The CDR3, as DNA: TGTGCCAGCAGTTTATCGGGGACAGGGATCGTGGGTGAGCAGTTCTTC. This codes for CASSLSGTGIVGEQFF. The V and J genes are TRBV28 and TRBJ2-1, with 9 bases matching TRBD1. V shed 1 base, J shed 9 bases, and the junction held 10 bases outside the gene matches. CDR1 and CDR2 from the germline V gene are MDHEN and SYDVKM. This CDR3 region has 16 residues.

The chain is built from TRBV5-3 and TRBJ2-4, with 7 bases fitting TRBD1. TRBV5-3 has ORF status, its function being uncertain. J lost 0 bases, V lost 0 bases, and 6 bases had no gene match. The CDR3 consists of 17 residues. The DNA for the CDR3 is TGTGCCAGAAGCTTGGCCAAAGACAGGGTAGCCAAAAACATTCAGTACTTC. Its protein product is CARSLAKDRVAKNIQYF.

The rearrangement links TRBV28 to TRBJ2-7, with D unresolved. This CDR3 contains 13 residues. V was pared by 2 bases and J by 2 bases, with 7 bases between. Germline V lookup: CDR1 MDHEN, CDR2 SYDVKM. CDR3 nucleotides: TGTGCCAGCAGTTTAGCCCCGGCCTACGAGCAGTACTTC. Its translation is CASSLAPAYEQYF.

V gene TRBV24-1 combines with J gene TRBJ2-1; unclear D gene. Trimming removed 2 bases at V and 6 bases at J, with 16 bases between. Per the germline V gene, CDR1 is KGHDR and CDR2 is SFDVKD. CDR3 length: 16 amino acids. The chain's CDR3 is CATSDYPSDSGNEQFF. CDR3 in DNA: TGTGCCACCAGTGATTACCCATCTGACTCGGGCAATGAGCAGTTCTTC.

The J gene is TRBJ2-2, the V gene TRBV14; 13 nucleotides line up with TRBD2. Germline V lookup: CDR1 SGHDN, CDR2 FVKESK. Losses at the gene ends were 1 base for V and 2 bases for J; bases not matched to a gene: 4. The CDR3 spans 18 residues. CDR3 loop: CASSQVSGLAGNTGELFF. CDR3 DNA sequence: TGTGCCAGCAGCCAAGTGTCGGGACTAGCGGGAAACACCGGGGAGCTGTTTTTT.

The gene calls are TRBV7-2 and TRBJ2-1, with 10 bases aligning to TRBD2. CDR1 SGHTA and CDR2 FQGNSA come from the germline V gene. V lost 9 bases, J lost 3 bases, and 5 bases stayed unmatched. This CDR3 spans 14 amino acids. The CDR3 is CASKLAGDYNEQFF. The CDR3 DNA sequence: TGTGCCAGTAAGCTAGCGGGAGACTACAATGAGCAGTTCTTC.

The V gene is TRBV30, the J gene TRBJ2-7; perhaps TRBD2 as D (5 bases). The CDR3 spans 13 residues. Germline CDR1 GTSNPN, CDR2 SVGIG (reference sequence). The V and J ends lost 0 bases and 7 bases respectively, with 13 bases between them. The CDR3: CAWSVGGDTEQYF. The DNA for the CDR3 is TGTGCCTGGAGTGTTGGAGGTGACACTGAGCAGTACTTC. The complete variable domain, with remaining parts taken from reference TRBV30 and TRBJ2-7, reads SQTIHQWPATLVQPVGSPLSLECTVEGTSNPNLYWYRQAAGRGLQLLFYSVGIGQISSEVPQNLSASRPQDRQFILSSKKLLLSDSGFYLCAWSVGGDTEQYFGPGTRLTVT.